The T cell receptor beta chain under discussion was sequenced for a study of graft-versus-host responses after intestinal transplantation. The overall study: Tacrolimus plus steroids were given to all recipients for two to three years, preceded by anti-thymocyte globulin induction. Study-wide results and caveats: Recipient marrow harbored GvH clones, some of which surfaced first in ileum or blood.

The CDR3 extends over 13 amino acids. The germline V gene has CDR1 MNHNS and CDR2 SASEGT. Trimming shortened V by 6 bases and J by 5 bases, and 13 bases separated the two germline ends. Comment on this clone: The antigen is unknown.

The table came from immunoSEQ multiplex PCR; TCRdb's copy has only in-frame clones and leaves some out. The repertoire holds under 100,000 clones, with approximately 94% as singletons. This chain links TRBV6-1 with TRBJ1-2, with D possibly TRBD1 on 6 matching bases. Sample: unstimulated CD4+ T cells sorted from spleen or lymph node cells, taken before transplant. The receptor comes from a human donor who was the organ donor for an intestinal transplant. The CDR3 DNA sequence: TGTGCCAGCAGCCGGATACAGGGATATGGCTACACCTTC. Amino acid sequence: CASSRIQGYGYTF.